Listed below are T cell receptor beta chains from one sample, sequenced in a study of T cells after yellow fever vaccination. TCRdb called the 5' RACE reads again in MiXCR, with one record for every CDR3 protein. The sample has just under 600,000 distinct CDR3 sequences; about 13% are singletons. This material consisted of PBMCs, taken on the day of the yellow fever booster vaccination. These receptors came from a man aged 30-40 years who received the YFV17D yellow fever vaccine. The CDR3 runs from the conserved cysteine through the conserved F or W. The D gene is left open where the match is weak. Where a row states a size, it is once, few, many or the class of an expanded clone; other rows omit it.

clone size	J gene	D gene	V gene	CDR3 DNA	CDR3 protein
few	TRBJ2-7	TRBD2	TRBV7-9	TGTGCCAGCAGCTTAGAAGCTAGCGGGAGAGCTGGGCAGTACTTC	CASSLEASGRAGQYF
.	TRBJ2-3	TRBD1	TRBV12-3/TRBV12-4	TGTGCCAGCAGTCCGGGGACAGGGGGAAATACGCAGTATTTT	CASSPGTGGNTQYF
few	TRBJ2-5	.	TRBV12-3/TRBV12-4	TGTGCCAGCAGTCTGGGACGGGGGGCGGAGACCCAGTACTTC	CASSLGRGAETQYF
.	TRBJ2-1	.	TRBV18	TGTGCCAGCGCCGCAGGGCTCTACAATGAGCAGTTCTTC	CASAAGLYNEQFF
many	TRBJ2-7	.	TRBV11-2	TGTGCCAGCAGCTTAGTAGCGACATCACAGAACGAGCAGTACTTC	CASSLVATSQNEQYF
few	TRBJ2-5	TRBD1	TRBV5-1	TGCGCCACCATGACCGGGACAGGAGAAGAGACCCAGTACTTC	CATMTGTGEETQYF
.	TRBJ2-5	TRBD2	TRBV7-2	TGTGCCAGCAGCTTAGCGCTCAGCGGGAGGGGATCGGGAAAAGAGACCCAGTACTTC	CASSLALSGRGSGKETQYF
few	TRBJ2-7	TRBD2	TRBV20-1	TGCAGTGCTACCGGGCCCACTAGCGGTCCTACCTACGAGCAGTACTTC	CSATGPTSGPTYEQYF
.	TRBJ2-5	TRBD1	TRBV18	TGTGCCAGCTCACCTAAAACCGGGACAGGGGATGAGACCCAGTACTTC	CASSPKTGTGDETQYF
few	TRBJ2-7	TRBD1	TRBV7-2	TGTGCCAGCAGCGCCTCCGGGACAGGGGGCAAGCAGTACTTC	CASSASGTGGKQYF
many	TRBJ1-1	.	TRBV20-1	TGCAGTGCTAACGCCGTGGTAGGGAACACTGAAGCTTTCTTT	CSANAVVGNTEAFF
.	TRBJ2-5	.	TRBV30	TGTGCCTGGACCCCGAGGGCTTGGGAGACCCAGTACTTC	CAWTPRAWETQYF
.	TRBJ2-1	.	TRBV7-2	TGTGCCAGCAGCTACAACTTAAACAATGAGCAGTTCTTC	CASSYNLNNEQFF
many	TRBJ1-1	.	TRBV4-3	TGCGCCAGCAGCCAAGACCGTGAGAACACTGAAGCTTTCTTT	CASSQDRENTEAFF
many	TRBJ2-1	.	TRBV7-9	TGTGCCCAGGGCGGGAAGGGTGGCGATGAGCAGTTCTTC	CAQGGKGGDEQFF
.	TRBJ2-2	.	TRBV7-2	TGTGCCAGCAGCTTAAACCTTGGGGGAAACGCCGGGGAGCTGTTTTTT	CASSLNLGGNAGELFF
few	TRBJ2-6	.	TRBV7-3	TGTGCCAGCAGCTTAATTGGGCGGACCTTCTCTGGGGCCAACGTCCTGACTTTC	CASSLIGRTFSGANVLTF
.	TRBJ2-2	.	TRBV10-2	TGCGCCAGCAGTGTGGCCGAGGAGCTGTTTTTT	CASSVAEELFF
few	TRBJ2-7	.	TRBV30	TGTGCCTGGAGTAAGACCCGCTCCCCTTACGAGCAGTACTTC	CAWSKTRSPYEQYF
few	TRBJ2-2	TRBD1	TRBV20-1	TGCAGTGCTTGGCCTAGGGACAGGGGGCCCGGGGAGCTGTTTTTT	CSAWPRDRGPGELFF
few	TRBJ2-5	.	TRBV20-1	TGCAGTGAGATAAGGAGTAAGACCCAGTACTTC	CSEIRSKTQYF
.	TRBJ2-5	TRBD2	TRBV6-5	TGTGCCAGCAGTTTGGGACTAGCGAGAGGGCAAGAGACCCAGTACTTC	CASSLGLARGQETQYF
.	TRBJ2-7	.	TRBV4-3	TGCGCCAGCAGCGAAGGGGTTACCTACGAGCAGTACTTC	CASSEGVTYEQYF
.	TRBJ2-1	TRBD2	TRBV7-2	TGTGCCAGCAGCACTCTAGCGGGAGGCCTTCTTAGAGAGCAGTTCTTC	CASSTLAGGLLREQFF
.	TRBJ2-1	TRBD2	TRBV27	TGTGCCAGCAGTTTATCTCGGACTAGCGGGAGGGATGGGGGTGAGCAGTTCTTC	CASSLSRTSGRDGGEQFF
few	TRBJ2-7	.	TRBV20-1	TGCAGTGCTAGAGAGACGGGGGAGTCACACGAGCAGTACTTC	CSARETGESHEQYF
.	TRBJ2-3	.	TRBV20-1	TGCAGTGCTAGACCGGCAGAGGCTAACCATAGCACAGATACGCAGTATTTT	CSARPAEANHSTDTQYF
.	TRBJ2-3	.	TRBV28	TGTGCCAGCAGTTTTTTGGGTGGCGGCACAGATACGCAGTATTTT	CASSFLGGGTDTQYF
many	TRBJ2-7	TRBD1	TRBV5-1	TGCGCCAGCAGTTCCTCAGAGACAGGGAAGAACGAGCAGTACTTC	CASSSSETGKNEQYF
.	TRBJ2-7	.	TRBV10-3	TGTGCCATCAGTATCGGGGGAGCCTCCTCCGAGCAGTACTTC	CAISIGGASSEQYF
few	TRBJ2-1	.	TRBV5-1	TGCGCCAGCAGGAGGTCAGGGACCTTCCCTGGGAATGAGCAGTTCTTC	CASRRSGTFPGNEQFF
.	TRBJ1-6	TRBD1	TRBV7-9	TGTGCCAGCAGCTTGGCCGGGACAGATATTTCACCCCTCCACTTT	CASSLAGTDISPLHF
few	TRBJ2-1	TRBD2	TRBV9	TGTGCCAGCAGCGCAATTAGCGGGAGAATTACCAATGAGCAGTTCTTC	CASSAISGRITNEQFF
.	TRBJ2-7	.	TRBV4-1	TGCGCCAGCTCTCTGACGGGGGACTCCTACGAGCAGTACTTC	CASSLTGDSYEQYF
few	TRBJ2-3	TRBD1	TRBV12-3/TRBV12-4	TGTGCCAGCAGTTTCAGGGGGACCCGCACAGATACGCAGTATTTT	CASSFRGTRTDTQYF
.	TRBJ2-7	.	TRBV7-2	TGTGCCAGCAGCTTAAGGCTGCCCGGGTACGAGCAGTACTTC	CASSLRLPGYEQYF
.	TRBJ2-7	TRBD2	TRBV4-3	TGCGCCAGCAGCCGAGGACTAGCGGATTTCTACGAGCAGTACTTC	CASSRGLADFYEQYF
.	TRBJ2-2	TRBD2	TRBV6-5	TGTGCCAGCAGTTACTCCGGGACTAGCGATACCGGGGAGCTGTTTTTT	CASSYSGTSDTGELFF
once	TRBJ2-5	TRBD1	TRBV29-1	TGCAGCGTTGAAGACCCACAGGGGGTTACAGAGACCCAGTACTTC	CSVEDPQGVTETQYF
.	TRBJ2-1	TRBD2	TRBV5-6	TGTGCCAGCAGCCTGGATCCACCGGGACTAGCGGGAGGTTCAAATGAGCAGTTCTTC	CASSLDPPGLAGGSNEQFF
.	TRBJ2-5	TRBD1	TRBV10-3	TGTGCCATCAAGGGGGGACAGGGGAAGACCCAAGAGACCCAGTACTTC	CAIKGGQGKTQETQYF
few	TRBJ1-1	.	TRBV5-1	TGCGCCAGCAGCTTGGTGGGGGCGGCCACTGAAGCTTTCTTT	CASSLVGAATEAFF
.	TRBJ2-3	TRBD2	TRBV10-3	TGTGCCATCAGTGAGCTCGACCACGGGACTAGCGGCACAGATACGCAGTATTTT	CAISELDHGTSGTDTQYF
few	TRBJ2-6	.	TRBV2	TGTGCCAGCAGTGAACGGCTGGCCGGGGCCAACGTCCTGACTTTC	CASSERLAGANVLTF
.	TRBJ2-3	TRBD2	TRBV27	TGTGCCAGCGGTCGACTAGCGGGAGGTACAGATACGCAGTATTTT	CASGRLAGGTDTQYF
few	TRBJ2-5	TRBD2	TRBV6-5	TGTGCCAGCAGTTACGGGACTAGCGGGAGGGCCAGAGAGACCCAGTACTTC	CASSYGTSGRARETQYF
.	TRBJ2-1	.	TRBV7-2	TGTGCCAGCAGCTTAGCGCTTACAGGGAGGTATAATGAGCAGTTCTTC	CASSLALTGRYNEQFF
many	TRBJ2-1	TRBD2	TRBV28	TGTGCCAGCAGTTCCCCGGGCAGCGGGAGGGCCATGAATGAGCAGTTCTTC	CASSSPGSGRAMNEQFF
.	TRBJ2-4	TRBD2	TRBV11-2	TGTGCCAGCAGCCTGGGACTAGCGGGAGTCGGGGCCAAAAACATTCAGTACTTC	CASSLGLAGVGAKNIQYF
few	TRBJ2-7	.	TRBV29-1	TGCAGCGTTGCCAGAAGGAGGACAAACGACGAGCAGTACTTC	CSVARRRTNDEQYF
few	TRBJ2-3	.	TRBV25-1	TGTGCCAGCAGTGAATCGGGCTATACGCAGTATTTT	CASSESGYTQYF
.	TRBJ2-3	.	TRBV7-8	TGTGCCAGCAGCCCTACCGACACAGATACGCAGTATTTT	CASSPTDTDTQYF
.	TRBJ2-7	.	TRBV15	TGTGCCACCAGCAGAGGACGGGCAGGGCGGTTTTACGAGCAGTACTTC	CATSRGRAGRFYEQYF
.	TRBJ2-7	TRBD2	TRBV7-2	TGTGCCAGCACCAACCGACTAGCGGGGAGCTACGAGCAGTACTTC	CASTNRLAGSYEQYF